This is a list of T cell receptor beta chains from one sample in a study of T cell repertoires in cytomegalovirus infection. TCRdb re-called the reads through MiXCR, storing one row per CDR3 protein. Here the sample spans about 260,000 distinct CDR3 sequences, roughly 15% being singletons. The sample was PBMCs. Every receptor here comes from a human donor in good health (CMV status not recorded). Some clones in this sample may be carry-over from other donors' samples. Both conserved end residues are part of each CDR3. D genes are given only for firm matches. Some rows mark clone size as missing; the rest say once, few, many or name a class of expanded clone.

V gene	clone size	D gene	J gene	CDR3 length	CDR3 protein	CDR3 DNA
TRBV18	few	NA	TRBJ2-5	14	CASSPKAGQETQYF	TGTGCCAGCTCACCAAAGGCAGGCCAAGAGACCCAGTACTTC
TRBV12-3/TRBV12-4	NA	NA	TRBJ1-5	14	CASSRDGFGQPQHF	TGTGCCAGCAGCCGGGACGGGTTCGGTCAGCCCCAGCATTTT
TRBV2	few	NA	TRBJ2-7	13	CASSEVRGAEQYF	TGTGCCAGCAGTGAAGTTCGGGGCGCCGAGCAGTACTTC
TRBV29-1	NA	TRBD1	TRBJ2-5	14	CSVDRDRAQETQYF	TGCAGCGTGGATAGGGACAGGGCCCAAGAGACCCAGTACTTC
TRBV7-2	many	NA	TRBJ1-1	14	CASSHLMIKTEAFF	TGTGCCAGCAGCCATCTGATGATCAAAACTGAAGCTTTCTTT
TRBV20-1	many	TRBD1	TRBJ2-7	15	CSAIPDRGDFSEQYF	TGCAGTGCTATCCCTGACAGGGGGGATTTCTCCGAGCAGTACTTC
TRBV14	NA	NA	TRBJ1-1	14	CASSQVMGDTEAFF	TGTGCCAGCAGCCAAGTGATGGGGGACACTGAAGCTTTCTTT
TRBV7-9	many	TRBD2	TRBJ2-5	16	CASSLGTSGKQETQYF	TGTGCCAGCAGCTTGGGGACTAGCGGGAAACAAGAGACCCAGTACTTC
TRBV20-1	NA	NA	TRBJ2-7	14	CSAGTEGAFYEQYF	TGCAGTGCTGGGACCGAAGGCGCCTTCTACGAGCAGTACTTC
TRBV7-2	many	NA	TRBJ1-5	14	CASSWFDSNQPQHF	TGTGCCAGCAGCTGGTTTGATAGCAATCAGCCCCAGCATTTT
TRBV20-1	few	NA	TRBJ1-2	12	CSVKHKNYGYTF	TGCAGTGTTAAACACAAGAACTATGGCTACACCTTC
TRBV28	many	TRBD2	TRBJ2-1	15	CASSSGGTTPQEQFF	TGTGCCAGCTCATCCGGGGGGACTACCCCTCAAGAGCAGTTCTTC
TRBV20-1	NA	NA	TRBJ2-1	13	CSARSRSDNEQFF	TGCAGTGCTCGTTCTAGGTCTGACAATGAGCAGTTCTTC
TRBV9	NA	TRBD2	TRBJ2-7	14	CASSASGRVCEQYF	TGTGCCAGCAGCGCCAGCGGGAGGGTCTGTGAGCAGTACTTC
TRBV6-1	many	NA	TRBJ2-7	15	CASSDPITMAYEQYF	TGTGCCAGCAGTGACCCTATTACGATGGCCTACGAGCAGTACTTC
TRBV5-5	NA	NA	TRBJ2-7	16	CASSHKSAGMTYEQYF	TGTGCCAGCAGCCACAAGTCGGCTGGGATGACCTACGAGCAGTACTTC
TRBV6-1	NA	NA	TRBJ2-3	13	CASSYKEPDTQYF	TGTGCCAGCAGTTATAAGGAACCAGATACGCAGTATTTT
TRBV7-2	many	NA	TRBJ2-7	14	CASSLGAAAVEQYF	TGTGCCAGCAGCTTAGGGGCGGCCGCTGTCGAGCAGTACTTC
TRBV20-1	NA	TRBD1	TRBJ2-7	14	CSASFGQGGPEQYF	TGCAGTGCTAGTTTCGGACAGGGGGGACCCGAGCAGTACTTC
TRBV12-3/TRBV12-4	many	NA	TRBJ1-2	12	CASSEGNYGYTF	TGTGCCAGCAGCGAAGGGAACTATGGCTACACCTTC
TRBV20-1	few	NA	TRBJ1-2	15	CSARGRQETNYGYTF	TGCAGTGCTAGAGGACGGCAGGAAACTAACTATGGCTACACCTTC
TRBV7-2	many	NA	TRBJ2-6	17	CASSLAARASGANVLTF	TGTGCCAGCAGCTTAGCGGCCAGGGCCTCTGGGGCCAACGTCCTGACTTTC
TRBV6-6	many	TRBD1	TRBJ1-1	16	CASSYWETGGRTEAFF	TGTGCCAGCAGTTACTGGGAGACAGGGGGTCGTACTGAAGCTTTCTTT
TRBV6-5	NA	TRBD1	TRBJ2-7	13	CASSTTGAYEQYF	TGTGCCAGCAGTACTACAGGGGCCTACGAGCAGTACTTC
TRBV20-1	NA	NA	TRBJ2-2	14	CSARNREWIGELFF	TGCAGTGCTAGAAATCGGGAGTGGATCGGGGAGCTGTTTTTT
TRBV6-5	NA	NA	TRBJ2-3	16	CASSYVAAPRTDTQYF	TGTGCCAGCAGTTACGTAGCGGCCCCTCGCACAGATACGCAGTATTTT
TRBV7-3	NA	NA	TRBJ1-1	14	CASSRGGVNTEAFF	TGTGCCAGCAGCCGTGGGGGGGTGAACACTGAAGCTTTCTTT
TRBV14	many	NA	TRBJ2-7	15	CASSQGRGGAYEQYF	TGTGCCAGCAGCCAAGGTCGAGGGGGGGCCTACGAGCAGTACTTC
TRBV20-1	NA	TRBD1	TRBJ1-1	12	CSASRDSTEAFF	TGCAGTGCTAGTCGGGACAGCACTGAAGCTTTCTTT
TRBV11-2	many	TRBD1	TRBJ1-1	14	CASSLWDRDTEAFF	TGTGCCAGCAGCTTATGGGACAGGGACACTGAAGCTTTCTTT
TRBV29-1	NA	NA	TRBJ2-7	13	CSVVGGVAYEQYF	TGCAGCGTTGTAGGCGGGGTCGCTTACGAGCAGTACTTC
TRBV4-2	NA	TRBD2	TRBJ2-5	14	CASSQRLAKETQYF	TGTGCCAGCAGCCAACGACTAGCGAAAGAGACCCAGTACTTC
TRBV15	few	NA	TRBJ2-7	14	CATSFEIGEYEQYF	TGTGCCACCAGCTTCGAGATTGGGGAATACGAGCAGTACTTC